The 12 T cell receptor beta chains given below trace back to one sample, sequenced in a study of tissue T cells after allogeneic stem cell transplantation. Method: immunoSEQ multiplex PCR; TCRdb's copy keeps in-frame clones and lacks some. The sample lists some 17,000 clones, around 70% occurring once. Material: spleen. The receptors stem from a female BALB/c mouse in good health. The strain's MHC: H2-d.

With respect to this clone: Each gene name is a mouse one. The CDR3 end falls 1 residue outside the read, so it is completed with the germline J gene. The chain uses TRBV2 and TRBJ1-1; TRBD1 is a possible D gene (5 bases). V was cut by 0 bases and J by 4 bases, with 12 bases left in between. CDR1 is LGHNA, CDR2 YSYQKL, per germline. The CDR3 extends over 15 amino acids. The CDR3 sequence: CASSQDGRESTEVFF. The part of the CDR3 DNA that was read is TGTGCCAGCAGCCAAGACGGCAGGGAGAGCACAGAAGTCTTC.

As regards this clone: Gene names denote mouse genes. The CDR3 end falls 1 residue outside the read, so it is completed with the germline J gene. The chain recombines TRBV13-3 with TRBJ1-2; 7 bases match TRBD1. Looked up from germline, CDR1 is NNHDY and CDR2 is SYVADS. The CDR3 covers 14 residues. V lost 2 bases, J lost 1 base, and 2 bases stayed unmatched. CDR3 residues: CASSEAGGNSDYTF. The covered CDR3 bases are TGTGCCAGCAGTGAAGCAGGGGGAAACTCCGACTACACC.

Note on this clone: The listed genes are named as in mouse. Read coverage stops 1 residue before the CDR3 terminus; the germline J gene supplies the remainder. The rearrangement links TRBV31 to TRBJ2-5, with TRBD2 as a possible D gene (6 bases). The CDR3 sequence is 15 residues long. Germline V lookup: CDR1 GKSSPN, CDR2 SITVG. Trimming pared 3 bases from V and 2 bases from J, leaving 15 bases between. The CDR3 DNA, read in part, is TGTGCCTGGAGCCCCCCGCCTGGGGCCCAAGACACCCAGTAC. Translating gives CAWSPPPGAQDTQY. The whole CDR3 reads CAWSPPPGAQDTQYF.

On this clone itself: Gene names are the mouse ones. Read data end 1 residue before the CDR3 end; the end is taken from the germline J gene. The chain links TRBV1 to TRBJ2-5, with D unresolved. The CDR3 has 14 amino acids. Looked up from germline, CDR1 is NSQYPW and CDR2 is LRSPGD (reference sequence). Deletions cut 0 bases from V and 0 bases from J, with 4 bases between. The CDR3 bases that were read are TGCACCTGCAGTGCAGAATTTAACCAAGACACCCAGTAC. Residues: CTCSAEFNQDTQY. The complete CDR3 reads CTCSAEFNQDTQYF.

Remarks on this clone: Genes and germline come from the mouse. The DNA ends 1 residue before the CDR3 does, and the rest of the CDR3 is filled in from the germline J gene. The chain has TRBV13-3 and TRBJ1-5; D gene ambiguous. Germline V gene lookup returns CDR1 NNHDY and CDR2 SYVADS. The CDR3 is 13 amino acids. Trimming removed 0 bases from V and 3 bases from J, with 4 bases in between. The sequenced part of the CDR3 DNA is TGTGCCAGCAGTGATGCACTCAACCAGGCTCCGCTT. The encoded protein is CASSDALNQAPL. The CDR3 in its entirety is CASSDALNQAPLF.

Comment on this clone: Here the gene names and germline are mouse. CDR3 DNA (partial): TGTGCCAGCGGCCGACAGGGGGGGGACACCCAGTAC. This gives the protein CASGRQGGDTQY. The full CDR3 protein is CASGRQGGDTQYF. This sequence joins TRBV13-2 and TRBJ2-5, with 9 bases matching TRBD1. Read data end 1 residue before the CDR3 end; the end is taken from the germline J gene. Germline trimming cut 5 bases from V and 6 bases from J; bases unmatched to any gene: 4. This CDR3 is built from 13 residues. Per germline, CDR1 NNHNN and CDR2 SYGAGS (reference sequence).

This clone was seen more than once but under ten times. The gene names given are mouse names. The read gets to within 1 residue of the CDR3 end, and the germline J gene fills in the rest. The chain links TRBV13-1 to TRBJ1-3; D remains unclear. The CDR3 has 12 amino acids. V gave up 6 bases and J gave up 0 bases, with 4 bases separating them. Looked up from germline, CDR1 is NSHNY and CDR2 is SYGAGN. The chain's CDR3 is CASKNSGNTLYF. CDR3 bases read: TGTGCCAGCAAAAATTCTGGAAATACGCTCTAT.

As concerns this clone: Gene names denote mouse genes. Read data end 1 residue before the CDR3 end; the end is taken from the germline J gene. The rearrangement uses TRBV29 and TRBJ1-1; 8 nucleotides align to TRBD1. The CDR3 is made up of 14 amino acids. Germline V gene data show CDR1 as MSHET and CDR2 as SYDVDS. V trimming: 4 bases; J trimming: 4 bases; junction bases outside the gene matches: 5. Incomplete CDR3 DNA: TGTGCTAGCAGTTCCAGGGGGCTTGGCACAGAAGTCTTC. It encodes CASSSRGLGTEVF. The full CDR3 protein reads CASSSRGLGTEVFF.

Comment on this clone: Germline and genes: mouse. The missing CDR3 end, 1 residue past where the read stops, is filled in from the germline J gene. This rearrangement joins TRBV5 to TRBJ2-7, with a weak D call TRBD1 (6 bases). This CDR3 is 12 amino acids long. The V and J ends lost 3 bases and 4 bases respectively, with 7 bases between them. Per germline, CDR1 LGHNA and CDR2 YNLKQL (reference sequence). CDR3 sequence reads: CASSQTGYEQYF. The sequenced CDR3 bases are TGTGCCAGCAGCCAGACAGGATATGAACAGTAC.

This clone was seen just once. The gene names given are mouse names. Coverage ceases 1 residue before the CDR3 finishes, and the germline J gene fills in the end. V usage is TRBV3 and J usage is TRBJ2-1, with 11 bases fitting TRBD2. Losses at the gene ends were 5 bases for V and 0 bases for J; bases not matched to a gene: 3. CDR1 is SNHLY and CDR2 is FYNGKV in the germline V gene (reference sequence). The CDR3 runs 16 residues. This CDR3 is CASSLTGGDNYAEQFF. The sequenced CDR3 bases are TGTGCCAGCAGCCTGACTGGGGGGGATAACTATGCTGAGCAGTTC.

Of note for this clone: Gene names and germline match the mouse. The read terminates 1 residue ahead of where the CDR3 ends, so the germline J gene completes it. The chain uses TRBV1 and TRBJ2-5, with D perhaps TRBD2 (5 bases). The V end was cut by 1 base, the J end by 4 bases, with 6 bases between. Germline CDR1 is NSQYPW and CDR2 is LRSPGD (reference sequence). CDR3 length equals 13 residues. CDR3 region: CTCSAGTKDTQYF. The DNA read from the CDR3 is TGCACCTGCAGTGCAGGGACTAAAGACACCCAGTAC.

In the case of this clone: Mouse gene names apply. The read falls 1 residue short of the CDR3 end, and the missing part is taken from the germline J gene. The chain recombines TRBV13-3 with TRBJ1-2; TRBD1 aligns across 7 bases. The CDR3 is 14 residues long. The V and J ends lost 2 bases and 0 bases, in that order; junction bases with no gene match: 1. The V gene's germline CDR1 is NNHDY and CDR2 SYVADS. The CDR3 loop reads CASSEGTANSDYTF. CDR3 DNA, as far as it was read: TGTGCCAGCAGTGAAGGGACAGCAAACTCCGACTACACC.